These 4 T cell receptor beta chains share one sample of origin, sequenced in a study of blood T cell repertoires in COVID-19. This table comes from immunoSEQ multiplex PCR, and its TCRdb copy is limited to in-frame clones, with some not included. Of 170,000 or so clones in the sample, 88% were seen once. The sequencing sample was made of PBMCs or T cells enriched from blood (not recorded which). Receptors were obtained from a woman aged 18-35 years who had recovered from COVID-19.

CDR3 bases: TGTGCCAGCCGGGACAGGGGAATGACCGGGGAGCTGTTTTTT. It is translated as CASRDRGMTGELFF. The chain links TRBV19 to TRBJ2-2; 10 bases are a match to TRBD1. The J segment lost 5 bases and the V segment lost 9 bases, leaving 6 bases of the junction unmatched. In germline, CDR1 is LNHDA, CDR2 SQIVND (reference sequence). The CDR3 runs 14 residues. Full variable domain (remainder filled in from reference TRBV19 and TRBJ2-2): DGGITQSPKYLFRKEGQNVTLSCEQNLNHDAMYWYRQDPGQGLRLIYYSQIVNDFQKGDIAEGYSVSREKKESFPLTVTSAQKNPTAFYLCASRDRGMTGELFFGEGSRLTVL.

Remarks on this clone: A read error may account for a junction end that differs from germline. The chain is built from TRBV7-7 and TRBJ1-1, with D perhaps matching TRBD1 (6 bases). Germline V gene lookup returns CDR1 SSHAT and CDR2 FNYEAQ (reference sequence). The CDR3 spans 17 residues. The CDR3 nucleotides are TGTGCTAGCAGCCTCGGGGGGCAGTCTTTAATGAACACTGAAGCTTTCTTT. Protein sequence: CASSLGGQSLMNTEAFF.

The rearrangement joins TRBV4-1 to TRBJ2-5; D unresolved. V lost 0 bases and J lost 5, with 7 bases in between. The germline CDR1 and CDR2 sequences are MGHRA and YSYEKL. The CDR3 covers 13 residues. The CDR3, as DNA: TGCGCCAGCAGCCAAGATCACGGGGAGACCCAGTACTTC. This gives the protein CASSQDHGETQYF.

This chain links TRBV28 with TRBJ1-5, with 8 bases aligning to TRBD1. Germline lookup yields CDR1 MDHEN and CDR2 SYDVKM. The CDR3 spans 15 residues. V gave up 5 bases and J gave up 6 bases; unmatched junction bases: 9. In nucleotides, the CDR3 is TGTGCCAGCAGTCCTACCCCAGGGGGCGTTCAGCCCCAGCATTTT. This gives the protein CASSPTPGGVQPQHF. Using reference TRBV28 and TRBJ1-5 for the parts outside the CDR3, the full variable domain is DVKVTQSSRYLVKRTGEKVFLECVQDMDHENMFWYRQDPGLGLRLIYFSYDVKMKEKGDIPEGYSVSREKKERFSLILESASTNQTSMYLCASSPTPGGVQPQHFGDGTRLSIL.